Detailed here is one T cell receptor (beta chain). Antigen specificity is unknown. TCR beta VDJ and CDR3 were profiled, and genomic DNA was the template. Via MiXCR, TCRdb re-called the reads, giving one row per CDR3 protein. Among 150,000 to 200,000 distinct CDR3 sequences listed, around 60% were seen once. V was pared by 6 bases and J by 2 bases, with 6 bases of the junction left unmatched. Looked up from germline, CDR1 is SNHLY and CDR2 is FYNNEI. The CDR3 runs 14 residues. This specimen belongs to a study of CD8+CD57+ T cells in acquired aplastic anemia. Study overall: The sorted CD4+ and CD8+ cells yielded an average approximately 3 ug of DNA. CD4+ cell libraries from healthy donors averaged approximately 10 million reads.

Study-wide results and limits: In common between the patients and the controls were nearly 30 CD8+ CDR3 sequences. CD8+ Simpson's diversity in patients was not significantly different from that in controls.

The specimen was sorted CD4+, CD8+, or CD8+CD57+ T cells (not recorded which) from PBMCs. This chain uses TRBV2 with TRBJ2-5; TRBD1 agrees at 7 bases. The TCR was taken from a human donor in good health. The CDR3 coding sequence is TGTGCCAGCAGGGTACGGACAGGACAAGAGACCCAGTACTTC. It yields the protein CASRVRTGQETQYF. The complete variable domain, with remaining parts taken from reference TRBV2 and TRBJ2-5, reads EPEVTQTPSHQVTQMGQEVILRCVPISNHLYFYWYRQILGQKVEFLVSFYNNEISEKSEIFDDQFSVERPDGSNFTLKIRSTKLEDSAMYFCASRVRTGQETQYFGPGTRLLVL.